Listed below are T cell receptor beta chains from one sample, sequenced in a study of shared clonotypes between healthy human individuals. Clones were read by immunoSEQ multiplex PCR, and TCRdb kept only the in-frame ones, dropping some. This table holds 730,000 or so clones, 72% found once. Sequencing was carried out using memory CD4+ T cells sorted from blood. The receptors were sampled from a woman in her 30s in good health. CDR3s include the opening cysteine and the closing phenylalanine or tryptophan. D genes are given only for firm matches. Expanded clones are given a class, and other clones once, few, many or no size at all.

j_gene,d_gene,abundance,v_gene,CDR3aa,CDR3nt
TRBJ2-1,TRBD2,-,TRBV4-1,CASSQEPAGGEDEQFF,TGCGCCAGCAGCCAAGAACCAGCGGGAGGTGAGGATGAGCAGTTCTTC
TRBJ1-1,-,-,TRBV12-2,CASRLANRGRSTEAFF,TGTGCAAGTCGCTTAGCTAACAGGGGGCGCAGCACTGAAGCTTTCTTT
TRBJ2-2,TRBD1,-,TRBV19,CASRMDREYTGELFF,TGTGCCAGTAGAATGGACAGGGAGTACACCGGGGAGCTGTTTTTT
TRBJ1-1,-,-,TRBV6-5,CASSNERTEAFF,TGTGCCAGCAGTAACGAGAGGACTGAAGCTTTCTTT
TRBJ2-7,-,-,TRBV10-3,CAISGGGRPLSSYEQYF,TGTGCCATCAGTGGGGGGGGCCGCCCCCTGAGCTCCTACGAGCAGTACTTC
TRBJ2-2,TRBD1,-,TRBV11-2,CASSLRQGSVELFF,TGTGCCAGCAGCTTACGACAGGGGAGCGTGGAGCTGTTTTTT
TRBJ2-5,-,once,TRBV18,CASSPYREETQYF,TGTGCCAGCTCACCATATCGCGAAGAGACCCAGTACTTC
TRBJ1-1,-,-,TRBV10-3,CAISDQMGQSAAFF,TGTGCCATCAGTGACCAAATGGGCCAATCTGCTGCTTTCTTT
TRBJ2-7,-,-,TRBV27,CASSLDSRLDEQYF,TGTGCCAGCAGTTTGGACAGCCGCCTGGACGAGCAGTACTTC
TRBJ1-1,TRBD1,-,TRBV2,CASTTGGTEAFF,TGTGCCAGTACTACAGGGGGCACTGAAGCTTTCTTT
TRBJ1-1,-,once,TRBV7-9,CASSLGSGVFTEAFF,TGTGCCAGCAGCTTGGGCTCGGGCGTCTTCACTGAAGCTTTCTTT
TRBJ2-2,-,-,TRBV4-2,CASSRMGWNLDVTGELFF,TGTGCCAGCAGCCGAATGGGTTGGAATTTGGATGTAACCGGGGAGCTGTTTTTT
TRBJ1-5,-,few,TRBV21-1,CASSKVPYRGCSEQIAQPQHF,TGTGCCAGCAGCAAAGTACCGTACCGGGGGTGCAGCGAACAGATAGCCCAGCCCCAGCATTTT
TRBJ2-1,-,once,TRBV7-9,CASSTVASEQFF,TGTGCCAGCAGTACAGTGGCCAGTGAGCAGTTCTTC
TRBJ2-7,TRBD1,-,TRBV7-2,CASSARQGAYEQYF,TGTGCCAGCAGCGCCCGACAGGGGGCCTACGAGCAGTACTTC
TRBJ1-1,-,-,TRBV4-1,CASSQDKVGGVGWGTEAFF,TGCGCCAGCAGCCAAGATAAAGTAGGGGGGGTCGGTTGGGGTACTGAAGCTTTCTTT
TRBJ1-1,TRBD1,few,TRBV5-1,CASSFTGDTEAFF,TGCGCCAGCAGCTTCACAGGGGATACTGAAGCTTTCTTT
TRBJ2-2,-,-,TRBV1,CTSSQEARTSGKSNTGELFF,TGCACCAGCAGCCAAGAGGCCAGGACTAGCGGGAAGTCTAACACCGGGGAGCTGTTTTTT
TRBJ1-4,TRBD1,-,TRBV25-1,CASRETGINEKLFF,TGTGCCAGCAGAGAGACAGGGATTAATGAAAAACTGTTTTTT
TRBJ1-3,-,-,TRBV28,CASSSGGSSGNTIYF,TGTGCCAGCAGCTCCGGGGGGTCCTCTGGAAACACCATATATTTT
TRBJ2-6,-,many,TRBV15,CATSSDFEANVLTF,TGTGCCACCAGTTCGGATTTTGAGGCCAACGTCCTGACTTTC
TRBJ2-5,TRBD2,-,TRBV7-9,CASSPPGGLAGNRETQYF,TGTGCCAGCAGCCCCCCCGGGGGACTAGCGGGGAACCGGGAGACCCAGTACTTC
TRBJ1-1,TRBD1,-,TRBV2,CASSAGRGRGNTEAFF,TGTGCCAGCAGTGCCGGCAGGGGGCGGGGGAACACTGAAGCTTTCTTT
TRBJ2-5,-,-,TRBV28,CATTLGGAQETQYF,TGTGCCACGACATTAGGGGGTGCGCAAGAGACCCAGTACTTC
TRBJ2-1,-,-,TRBV18,CASSPDIQYNEQFF,TGTGCCAGCTCACCAGATATTCAGTACAATGAGCAGTTCTTC
TRBJ2-3,TRBD2,-,TRBV6-4,CASSPFEREGSTDTQYF,TGTGCCAGCAGCCCCTTCGAGCGGGAGGGAAGCACAGATACGCAGTATTTT
TRBJ1-2,-,-,TRBV5-1,CASSFDGTDYGYTF,TGCGCCAGCAGCTTTGACGGGACGGATTATGGCTACACCTTC
TRBJ2-2,TRBD1,-,TRBV10-1,CASSRGGQGTGELFF,TGCGCCAGCAGTCGGGGGGGACAGGGGACCGGGGAGCTGTTTTTT
TRBJ1-1,-,-,TRBV19,CASRIPQGGNTEAFF,TGTGCCAGTAGGATACCACAGGGTGGAAACACTGAAGCTTTCTTT
TRBJ1-1,-,-,TRBV18,CASSPLENTEAFF,TGTGCCAGCTCACCACTCGAGAACACTGAAGCTTTCTTT
TRBJ2-5,TRBD2,-,TRBV6-5,CASSSSGSQETQYF,TGTGCCAGCAGTTCTAGCGGGTCCCAAGAGACCCAGTACTTC
TRBJ1-1,TRBD1,-,TRBV2,CASSGTVMNTEAFF,TGTGCCAGCAGCGGGACAGTCATGAACACTGAAGCTTTCTTT
TRBJ2-7,-,-,TRBV19,CASSSPPLYEQYF,TGTGCCAGTAGTTCCCCCCCCCTCTACGAGCAGTACTTC
TRBJ1-5,TRBD1,-,TRBV2,CAGGQGNNQPQHF,TGTGCCGGCGGACAGGGGAACAATCAGCCCCAGCATTTT
TRBJ2-1,TRBD2,-,TRBV5-1,CASSLTSGAYNEQFF,TGCGCCAGCAGCCTTACTAGCGGGGCCTACAATGAGCAGTTCTTC
TRBJ2-1,-,few,TRBV7-8,CASSLRSYNEQFF,TGTGCCAGCAGCTTAAGGAGCTACAATGAGCAGTTCTTC
TRBJ2-3,-,-,TRBV11-2,CASSRQPRNTDTQYF,TGTGCCAGCAGCCGGCAGCCTCGAAATACAGATACGCAGTATTTT
TRBJ2-7,-,-,TRBV5-1,CASNIADRQNEQYF,TGCGCCAGCAACATTGCGGACCGTCAAAACGAGCAGTACTTC
TRBJ2-7,TRBD2,-,TRBV5-1,CASSLGLTSGMYEQYF,TGCGCCAGCAGCTTGGGGTTGACTAGCGGGATGTACGAGCAGTACTTC
TRBJ1-1,TRBD1,few,TRBV6-1,CASSPGQGVGTEAFF,TGTGCCAGCAGTCCGGGACAGGGCGTCGGCACTGAAGCTTTCTTT
TRBJ1-6,-,-,TRBV30,CAWSVGYNSPLHF,TGTGCCTGGAGTGTGGGTTATAATTCACCCCTCCACTTT
TRBJ1-2,-,-,TRBV6-5,CASSYSTAGGYTF,TGTGCCAGCAGTTACTCGACGGCAGGGGGCTACACCTTC
TRBJ2-1,-,-,TRBV7-2,CASRRTASVSYNEQFF,TGTGCCAGCAGACGTACCGCTAGCGTATCCTACAATGAGCAGTTCTTC
TRBJ2-7,TRBD2,-,TRBV28,CASSPPGGRAYEQYF,TGTGCCAGCAGTCCCCCAGGAGGGAGGGCTTACGAGCAGTACTTC
TRBJ2-7,TRBD2,-,TRBV2,CASSSPQRTSGSGEQYF,TGTGCCAGCAGTTCCCCCCAAAGGACTAGCGGGAGTGGGGAGCAGTACTTC
TRBJ2-2,-,-,TRBV7-9,CASSLAQSLGTGELFF,TGTGCCAGCAGCTTAGCGCAATCCCTGGGCACCGGGGAGCTGTTTTTT
TRBJ1-4,-,-,TRBV11-3,CASSLIRAEKLFF,TGTGCCAGCAGCTTAATCAGGGCCGAAAAACTGTTTTTT
TRBJ1-1,TRBD1,-,TRBV11-3,CASSLGRQGVGDTEAFF,TGTGCCAGCAGCTTAGGAAGACAGGGGGTCGGGGACACTGAAGCTTTCTTT
TRBJ2-7,TRBD2,many,TRBV9,CASSAAPSGSKEQYF,TGTGCCAGCAGCGCCGCCCCTAGCGGGAGTAAAGAGCAGTACTTC
TRBJ1-1,-,-,TRBV27,CASSFLGRSEAFF,TGTGCCAGCAGTTTCCTCGGGAGGTCTGAAGCTTTCTTT
TRBJ2-1,-,-,TRBV2,CASSGLPSEQFF,TGTGCCAGCAGTGGTCTACCCTCTGAGCAGTTCTTC
TRBJ1-4,-,-,TRBV6-5,CASSSTSVGKLFF,TGTGCCAGCAGTTCGACCTCCGTAGGAAAACTGTTTTTT
TRBJ2-2,TRBD2,-,TRBV29-1,CSVTSRTSGGGTGELFF,TGCAGCGTTACTTCCCGGACTAGCGGGGGCGGGACCGGGGAGCTGTTTTTT